These T cell receptor beta chains were read from a single sample in a study of neurological immune-mediated disorders. From the 5' RACE reads, TCRdb called clonotypes with MiXCR, one entry per CDR3 protein. The repertoire has under 90,000 distinct CDR3 sequences, approximately 10% of them found once; the top ten carry about 2%. The sample was PBMCs. These receptors were collected from a man in his forties in good health. The CDR3 runs from the conserved cysteine through the conserved F or W. A D gene is named only where the DNA matches it firmly. For some rows the clone size is stated as once, few or many, or as a class when expanded; others skip it.

d_gene	v_gene	j_gene	abundance	CDR3aa	CDR3nt
TRBD1	TRBV10-2	TRBJ2-7	many	CASSETGGTYEQYF	TGCGCCAGCAGTGAAACAGGGGGGACCTACGAGCAGTACTTC
.	TRBV10-3	TRBJ1-1	few	CAIITETGRAFF	TGTGCCATCATCACAGAGACAGGAAGAGCTTTCTTT
.	TRBV24-1	TRBJ2-3	many	CATSDPLTDTQYF	TGTGCCACCAGTGACCCGCTCACAGATACGCAGTATTTT
.	TRBV9	TRBJ2-1	many	CASTRRDFDNEQFF	TGTGCCAGCACCCGGCGAGACTTCGACAATGAGCAGTTCTTC
.	TRBV5-1	TRBJ2-5	many	CASSPSGPQETQYF	TGCGCCAGCAGCCCAAGCGGTCCCCAAGAGACCCAGTACTTC
.	TRBV9	TRBJ2-2	many	CASSAPASSGELFF	TGTGCCAGCAGCGCCCCGGCTTCCTCCGGGGAGCTGTTTTTT
.	TRBV20-1	TRBJ2-7	many	CSARDVRGSYEQYF	TGCAGTGCTAGAGATGTCAGGGGATCCTACGAGCAGTACTTC
.	TRBV5-1	TRBJ2-1	many	CASSLLAGQNEQFF	TGCGCCAGCAGCTTGTTGGCAGGGCAGAATGAGCAGTTCTTC
TRBD1	TRBV30	TRBJ2-2	.	CAWIGGKTGQAIRNTGELFF	TGTGCCTGGATTGGGGGAAAAACCGGACAGGCCATACGGAACACCGGGGAGCTGTTTTTT
.	TRBV7-2	TRBJ1-4	many	CASSLAPHTGKGEKLFF	TGTGCCAGCAGCTTAGCGCCCCATACAGGGAAGGGGGAAAAACTGTTTTTT
TRBD1	TRBV5-1	TRBJ1-2	few	CASSPRQGNWGYTF	TGCGCCAGCAGCCCGAGACAGGGTAATTGGGGCTACACCTTC
.	TRBV7-2	TRBJ2-1	many	CASSQTSGTPYNEQFF	TGTGCCAGCAGCCAGACCTCCGGGACCCCCTACAATGAGCAGTTCTTC
.	TRBV20-1	TRBJ2-3	many	CSARLGGTDTQYF	TGCAGTGCTAGGTTGGGGGGCACAGATACGCAGTATTTT
.	TRBV6-5	TRBJ1-2	many	CASSYSPQADGYTF	TGTGCCAGCAGTTACTCCCCCCAGGCGGATGGCTACACCTTC
.	TRBV3-1	TRBJ2-7	many	CASSHGKGSHEQYF	TGTGCCAGCAGCCATGGTAAAGGATCCCACGAGCAGTACTTC
.	TRBV2	TRBJ2-7	many	CASRLLVKGSYEQYF	TGTGCCAGCAGGCTTTTGGTTAAGGGTAGCTACGAGCAGTACTTC
TRBD1	TRBV5-1	TRBJ2-1	many	CASSLRGGRNDEQFF	TGCGCCAGCAGCTTGAGAGGGGGCCGGAACGATGAGCAGTTCTTC
TRBD1	TRBV4-1	TRBJ2-3	many	CASTQSGQGASTDTQYF	TGCGCCAGCACACAATCGGGACAGGGGGCTTCTACAGATACGCAGTATTTT
.	TRBV6-5	TRBJ1-1	few	CASSYSTGNTEAFF	TGTGCCAGCAGTTACTCGACAGGGAACACTGAAGCTTTCTTT
.	TRBV27	TRBJ2-6	many	CASSLSAGVGANVLTF	TGTGCCAGCAGTTTATCAGCCGGGGTTGGGGCCAACGTCCTGACTTTC
TRBD2	TRBV2	TRBJ2-1	.	CASSEGRASGNNEQFF	TGTGCCAGCAGTGAAGGGAGGGCTAGCGGAAACAATGAGCAGTTCTTC
TRBD2	TRBV5-1	TRBJ2-1	many	CASSPERPILAVDDNEQFF	TGCGCCAGCAGCCCGGAACGACCGATCCTAGCGGTAGACGACAATGAGCAGTTCTTC
.	TRBV24-1	TRBJ2-1	many	CATSDPRTATNEQFF	TGTGCCACCAGTGATCCCCGGACGGCTACCAATGAGCAGTTCTTC
.	TRBV20-1	TRBJ2-1	few	CSALYNEQFF	TGCAGTGCTCTGTACAATGAGCAGTTCTTC
TRBD1	TRBV20-1	TRBJ1-2	many	CSALDRGDGYTF	TGCAGTGCTTTAGACAGGGGGGATGGCTACACCTTC
.	TRBV7-9	TRBJ2-1	.	CAIGYGGEQFF	TGTGCCATTGGGTACGGGGGAGAGCAGTTCTTC
.	TRBV20-1	TRBJ2-7	many	CSARDTRSREQYF	TGCAGTGCTAGAGATACCAGATCGAGGGAGCAGTACTTC
.	TRBV28	TRBJ1-5	once	CASSNQPQHF	TGTGCCAGCAGCAATCAGCCCCAGCATTTT
TRBD1	TRBV2	TRBJ1-6	.	CASSPGQAVSYNSPLHF	TGTGCCAGCAGTCCGGGACAGGCAGTCTCCTATAATTCACCCCTCCACTTT
.	TRBV6-5	TRBJ2-5	many	CASSYGGGQETQYF	TGTGCCAGCAGTTACGGTGGGGGCCAAGAGACCCAGTACTTC
TRBD2	TRBV11-1	TRBJ2-5	many	CASSPEGLRETQYF	TGTGCCAGCAGCCCAGAGGGACTAAGGGAGACCCAGTACTTC
.	TRBV20-1	TRBJ2-5	many	CSASFRGLETQYF	TGCAGTGCTAGTTTTCGGGGGTTGGAGACCCAGTACTTC
.	TRBV21-1	TRBJ1-1	many	CASSKLTDEAFF	TGTGCCAGCAGCAAATTAACAGATGAAGCTTTCTTT
TRBD1	TRBV29-1	TRBJ2-1	many	CSTTGQGEYNEQFF	TGCAGCACAACCGGACAGGGGGAATACAATGAGCAGTTCTTC
TRBD1	TRBV7-3	TRBJ2-1	many	CASSYRGRNEQFF	TGTGCCAGCAGCTACAGGGGGCGGAATGAGCAGTTCTTC
.	TRBV20-1	TRBJ1-5	many	CSARDSSDQPQHF	TGCAGTGCTAGAGATTCTTCCGATCAGCCCCAGCATTTT
.	TRBV19	TRBJ1-1	many	CASCSGRRLLNTEAFF	TGTGCCAGTTGTTCGGGGCGGCGGCTCCTGAACACTGAAGCTTTCTTT
TRBD2	TRBV27	TRBJ2-1	many	CASSLVLAGRGGDEQFF	TGTGCCAGCAGTTTAGTTCTAGCGGGAAGGGGGGGGGATGAGCAGTTCTTC